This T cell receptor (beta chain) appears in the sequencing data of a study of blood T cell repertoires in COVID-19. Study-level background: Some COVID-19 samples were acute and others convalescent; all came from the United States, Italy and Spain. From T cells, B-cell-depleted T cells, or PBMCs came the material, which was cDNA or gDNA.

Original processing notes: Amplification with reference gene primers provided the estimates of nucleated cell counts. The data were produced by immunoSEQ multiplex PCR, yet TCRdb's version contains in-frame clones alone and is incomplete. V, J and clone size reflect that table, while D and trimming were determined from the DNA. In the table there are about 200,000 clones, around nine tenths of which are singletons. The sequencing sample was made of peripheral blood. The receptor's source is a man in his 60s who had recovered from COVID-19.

The CDR3: CAWSVTGTYGYTF. The CDR3 DNA is TGTGCCTGGAGTGTGACAGGGACGTATGGCTACACCTTC. This rearrangement joins TRBV30 to TRBJ1-2, with 7 bases identical to TRBD1. Germline V gene sequence: CDR1 GTSNPN, CDR2 SVGIG (reference sequence). The CDR3 totals 13 residues. V lost 0 bases and J lost 5; bases outside the gene matches: 3.